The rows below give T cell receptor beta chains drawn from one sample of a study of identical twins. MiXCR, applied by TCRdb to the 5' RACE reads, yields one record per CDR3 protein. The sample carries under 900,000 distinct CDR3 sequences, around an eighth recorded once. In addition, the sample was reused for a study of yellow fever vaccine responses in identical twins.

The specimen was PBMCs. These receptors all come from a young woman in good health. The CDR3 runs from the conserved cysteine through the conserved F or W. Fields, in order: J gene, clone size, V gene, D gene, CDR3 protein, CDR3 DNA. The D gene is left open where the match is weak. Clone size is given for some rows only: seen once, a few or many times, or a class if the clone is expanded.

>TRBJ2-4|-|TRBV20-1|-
CSARDDPNIQYF
TGCAGTGCTAGGGACGACCCAAACATTCAGTACTTC
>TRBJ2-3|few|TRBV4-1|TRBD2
CASSLETGTSGTDTQYF
TGCGCCAGCAGCCTAGAAACCGGGACTAGCGGCACAGATACGCAGTATTTT
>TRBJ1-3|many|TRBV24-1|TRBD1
CATSDAGQGAGNTIYF
TGTGCCACCAGTGATGCGGGACAGGGGGCTGGAAACACCATATATTTT
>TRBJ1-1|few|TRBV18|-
CASSARNPNTEAFF
TGTGCCAGCTCAGCCCGGAACCCGAACACTGAAGCTTTCTTT
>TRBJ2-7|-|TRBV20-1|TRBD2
CSARDDRASGREVPYEQYF
TGCAGTGCTAGAGACGACCGGGCTAGCGGGAGGGAGGTTCCCTACGAGCAGTACTTC
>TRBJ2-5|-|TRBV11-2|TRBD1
CASSLDRGRRLETQYF
TGTGCCAGCAGCCTGGACAGGGGAAGGAGGTTGGAGACCCAGTACTTC
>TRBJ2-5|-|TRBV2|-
CASSGQQETQYF
TGTGCCAGCAGTGGACAGCAAGAGACCCAGTACTTC
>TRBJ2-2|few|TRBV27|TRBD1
CASLDRGSAGELFF
TGTGCCAGCCTCGACAGGGGTTCAGCCGGGGAGCTGTTTTTT
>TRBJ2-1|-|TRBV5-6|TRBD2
CASNYGLADYNEQFF
TGTGCCAGCAACTATGGGCTAGCGGATTACAATGAGCAGTTCTTC
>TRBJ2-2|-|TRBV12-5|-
CASERGRNTGELFF
TGTGCTAGTGAGAGGGGACGGAACACCGGGGAGCTGTTTTTT
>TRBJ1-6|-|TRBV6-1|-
CASLGSSYNSPLHF
TGTGCCAGCTTGGGTAGCTCCTATAATTCACCCCTCCACTTT
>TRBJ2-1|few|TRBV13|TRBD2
CASSPRGSGGAREQFF
TGTGCCAGCAGCCCCCGGGGTAGCGGGGGGGCTCGGGAGCAGTTCTTC
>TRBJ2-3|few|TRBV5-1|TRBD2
CASSFASGGAGDTQYF
TGCGCCAGCAGCTTCGCTAGCGGGGGGGCCGGGGATACGCAGTATTTT
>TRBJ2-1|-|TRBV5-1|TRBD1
CASSLEGQGFYNEQFF
TGCGCCAGCAGCTTGGAGGGACAGGGGTTTTACAATGAGCAGTTCTTC
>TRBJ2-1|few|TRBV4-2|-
CASSQDWGAPEQFF
TGTGCCAGCAGCCAAGATTGGGGGGCGCCTGAGCAGTTCTTC
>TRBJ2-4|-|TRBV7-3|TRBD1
CASSTTGAAKNIQYF
TGTGCCAGCAGTACAACAGGGGCGGCCAAAAACATTCAGTACTTC
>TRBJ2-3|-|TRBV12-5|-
CASGLVRWGAKSRNTQYF
TGTGCTAGTGGTTTGGTCCGATGGGGGGCTAAAAGTAGAAATACGCAGTATTTT
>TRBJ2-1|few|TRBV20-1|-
CSARIGWGGNEQFF
TGCAGTGCTAGGATCGGGTGGGGAGGCAATGAGCAGTTCTTC
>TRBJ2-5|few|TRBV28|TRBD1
CASSKALGQGLIDQETQYF
TGTGCCAGCAGCAAAGCGTTGGGACAGGGGCTGATAGACCAAGAGACCCAGTACTTC
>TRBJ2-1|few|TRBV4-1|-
CASSATLYPGRGYNEQFF
TGCGCCAGCAGCGCAACCCTATATCCGGGCCGGGGCTACAATGAGCAGTTCTTC
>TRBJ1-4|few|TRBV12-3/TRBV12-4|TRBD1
CASSTGQVNEKLFF
TGTGCCAGCAGCACGGGACAGGTTAATGAAAAACTGTTTTTT
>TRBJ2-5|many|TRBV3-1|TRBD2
CASSLGRVETQYF
TGTGCCAGCAGCCTAGGGAGGGTCGAGACCCAGTACTTC
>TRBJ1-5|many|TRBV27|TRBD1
CANTTRQGRDQPQHF
TGTGCCAACACGACTAGACAGGGTAGGGATCAGCCCCAGCATTTT
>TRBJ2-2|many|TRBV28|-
CASSLGQTLTGELFF
TGTGCCAGCAGTTTGGGCCAGACACTCACCGGGGAGCTGTTTTTT
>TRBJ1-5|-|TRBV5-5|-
CASSLPGVQGNQPQHF
TGTGCCAGCAGCCTTCCCGGGGTACAGGGCAATCAGCCCCAGCATTTT
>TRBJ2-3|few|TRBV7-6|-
CASSPRSGEVLRTDTQYF
TGTGCCAGCAGCCCCAGGTCGGGGGAGGTCTTGAGGACAGATACGCAGTATTTT
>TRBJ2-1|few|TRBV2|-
CASILTGSYNEQFF
TGTGCCAGCATCCTGACAGGCTCCTACAATGAGCAGTTCTTC
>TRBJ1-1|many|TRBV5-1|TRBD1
CASSATWTGDTEAFF
TGCGCCAGCAGTGCCACGTGGACAGGGGACACTGAAGCTTTCTTT